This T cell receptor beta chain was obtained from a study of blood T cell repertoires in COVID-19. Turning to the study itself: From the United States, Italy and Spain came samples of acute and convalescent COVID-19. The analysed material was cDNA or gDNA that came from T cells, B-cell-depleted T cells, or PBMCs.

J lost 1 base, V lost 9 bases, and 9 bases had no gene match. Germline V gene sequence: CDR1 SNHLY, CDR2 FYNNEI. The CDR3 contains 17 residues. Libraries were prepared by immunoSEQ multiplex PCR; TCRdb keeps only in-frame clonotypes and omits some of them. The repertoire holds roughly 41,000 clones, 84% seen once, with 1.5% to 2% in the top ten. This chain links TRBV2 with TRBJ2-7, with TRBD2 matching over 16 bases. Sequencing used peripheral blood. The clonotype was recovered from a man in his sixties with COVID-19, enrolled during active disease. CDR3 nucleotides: TGTGCCAGGGTCGATGGGACTAGCGGGAGGGAATCCTACGAGCAGTACTTC. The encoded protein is CARVDGTSGRESYEQYF.